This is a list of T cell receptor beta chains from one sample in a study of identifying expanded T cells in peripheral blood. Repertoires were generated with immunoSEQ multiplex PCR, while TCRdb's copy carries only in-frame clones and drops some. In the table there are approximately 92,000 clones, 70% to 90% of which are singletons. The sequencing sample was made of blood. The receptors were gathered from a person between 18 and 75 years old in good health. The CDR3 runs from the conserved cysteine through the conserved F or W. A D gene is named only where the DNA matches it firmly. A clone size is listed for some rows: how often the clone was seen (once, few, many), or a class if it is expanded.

TGCAGCGCTGAAGGATCGGTTAAGTCTAACTATGGCTACACCTTC | CSAEGSVKSNYGYTF | TRBV29-1 | NA | TRBJ1-2 | NA
TGTGCCACCAGCAGCGGACAGATCCACTCCTACAATGAGCAGTTCTTC | CATSSGQIHSYNEQFF | TRBV15 | NA | TRBJ2-1 | NA
TGTGCCAGCAGCACTGGATCCGTACGGGACGAGCAGTACTTC | CASSTGSVRDEQYF | TRBV7-9 | NA | TRBJ2-7 | NA
TGTGCCAGCACCCCCGTTGGAGCCGCGAACACTGAAGCTTTCTTT | CASTPVGAANTEAFF | TRBV7-9 | NA | TRBJ1-1 | NA
TGTGCCAGCAGTGAGAGACAGGGAGTAAACTATGGCTACACCTTC | CASSERQGVNYGYTF | TRBV6-1 | TRBD1 | TRBJ1-2 | few
TGTGCCAGCAGTTCTTTGGGGCGCGGCAGAGAGCAGTTCTTC | CASSSLGRGREQFF | TRBV27 | NA | TRBJ2-1 | NA
TGTGCCAGCAGCCGAACCCAAGGGGGGGGTGGCTACACCTTC | CASSRTQGGGGYTF | TRBV7-2 | NA | TRBJ1-2 | NA
TGTGCCAGCAGTTATCGGGAGGAAGGGGCCTACGAGCAGTACTTC | CASSYREEGAYEQYF | TRBV6-5 | TRBD2 | TRBJ2-7 | NA
TGTGCCAGCAGCTTAGAGGCGGTAGGGTATCTCTCCTACGAGCAGTACTTC | CASSLEAVGYLSYEQYF | TRBV7-9 | NA | TRBJ2-7 | once
TGTGCCAGCAGCCCTCGACCAGAGACCCAGTACTTC | CASSPRPETQYF | TRBV7-9 | NA | TRBJ2-5 | NA
TGTGCCAGCAGTCCCCGGACAGTAAACACTGAAGCTTTCTTT | CASSPRTVNTEAFF | TRBV25-1 | NA | TRBJ1-1 | NA
TGTGCCAGCAGTGAGCAGGGCGCCTACGAGCAGTACTTC | CASSEQGAYEQYF | TRBV2 | NA | TRBJ2-7 | NA
TGTGCCAGCAGTGACTCGGAGGGGGCTCATGGCTACACCTTC | CASSDSEGAHGYTF | TRBV6-4 | TRBD1 | TRBJ1-2 | NA
TGTGCCAGCTCACAGGACACGACAGCTTTCTTT | CASSQDTTAFF | TRBV18 | NA | TRBJ1-1 | few
TGCGCCAGCAGCCAAGCTGTGGGACAGGGGGGGGAGACCCAGTACTTC | CASSQAVGQGGETQYF | TRBV4-3 | TRBD1 | TRBJ2-5 | NA
TGTGCCAGCAGTTGGTACACTGAAGCTTTCTTT | CASSWYTEAFF | TRBV5-5 | NA | TRBJ1-1 | NA
TGTGCCATCAGTGAGACCGCTCCAGATACGCAGTATTTT | CAISETAPDTQYF | TRBV10-3 | NA | TRBJ2-3 | NA
TGTGCCAGCAGCTTAGACTACAGAACTTATAGCAATCAGCCCCAGCATTTT | CASSLDYRTYSNQPQHF | TRBV7-2 | NA | TRBJ1-5 | NA
TGTGCCAGCAGCGTAGCTCCACAGGGCTCCTACGAGCAGTACTTC | CASSVAPQGSYEQYF | TRBV9 | NA | TRBJ2-7 | NA
TGTGCCTGGACCAAGGAAAGGTCGGGGTACGAGCAGTACTTC | CAWTKERSGYEQYF | TRBV30 | NA | TRBJ2-7 | NA
TGTGCCAGCAGTTTATCGGGGGTCAGCTCCTACGAGCAGTACTTC | CASSLSGVSSYEQYF | TRBV27 | NA | TRBJ2-7 | once
TGTGCCAGCAGTCCTACAGGGGAGGTCGGGCAGTACTTC | CASSPTGEVGQYF | TRBV27 | NA | TRBJ2-7 | NA
TGTGCCAGTAGTCTCAGGGGGACAGATAGCAATCAGCCCCAGCATTTT | CASSLRGTDSNQPQHF | TRBV19 | TRBD1 | TRBJ1-5 | NA
TGTGCCAGCAGCTTAAGGGCAGACGTCTTAGCCGGGGAGCTGTTTTTT | CASSLRADVLAGELFF | TRBV7-6 | NA | TRBJ2-2 | NA
TGTGCCAGCAGCGCCGTCGGGACACCTGGCACCGGGGAGCTGTTTTTT | CASSAVGTPGTGELFF | TRBV9 | NA | TRBJ2-2 | NA
TGCGCCAGCAGCTTGCCCCAGGCGGCGAACACTGAAGCTTTCTTT | CASSLPQAANTEAFF | TRBV5-1 | NA | TRBJ1-1 | NA
TGTGCCAGCAGTACCTACTCTGGGGCCAACGTCCTGACTTTC | CASSTYSGANVLTF | TRBV6-1 | NA | TRBJ2-6 | NA